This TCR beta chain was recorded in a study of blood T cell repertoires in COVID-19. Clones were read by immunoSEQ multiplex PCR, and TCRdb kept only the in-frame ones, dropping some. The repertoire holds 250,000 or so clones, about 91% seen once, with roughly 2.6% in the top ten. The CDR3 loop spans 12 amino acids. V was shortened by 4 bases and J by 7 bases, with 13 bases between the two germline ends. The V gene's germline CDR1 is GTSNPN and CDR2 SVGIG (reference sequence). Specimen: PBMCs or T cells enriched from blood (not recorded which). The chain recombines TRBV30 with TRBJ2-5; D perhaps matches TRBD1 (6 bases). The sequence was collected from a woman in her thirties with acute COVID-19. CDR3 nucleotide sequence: TGTGCCTGGAAACAGGGAAGGGGGACCCAGTACTTC. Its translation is CAWKQGRGTQYF.